The 21 T cell receptor beta chains presented below share a single source sample, sequenced in a study of OX40 agonist ivuxolimab in advanced cancers. The library was made by the immunoSEQ multiplex PCR assay. Entries here come from immuneACCESS through TCRdb and include only in-frame sequences with V and J called. Some clones fail to appear in such tables; in the studies checked, an unresolved V gene covers under half of the shortfall, and the cause of the remainder is unknown. The sample includes nearly 80,000 clones, with approximately 94% observed a single time. 9.6% of the sample lies in the top ten. This specimen consisted of CD4+ or CD8+ T cells sorted from blood, obtained in a trial of the OX40 agonist ivuxolimab. Receptors were obtained from an adult with an advanced solid tumor such as melanoma, head and neck, liver or kidney cancer.

This chain uses TRBV5-6 with TRBJ2-7, with D maybe TRBD2 (5 bases). Germline V CDR1 and CDR2: SGHDT, YYEEEE. V was pared by 2 bases and J by 4 bases, with 10 bases between. This CDR3 is 13 amino acids long. The CDR3 loop reads CASSFASRYEQYF. The DNA of the CDR3 is TGTGCCAGCAGCTTTGCTAGCCGATACGAGCAGTACTTC.

The genes are TRBV9 and TRBJ2-2, with a tentative D call TRBD2 (6 bases). Per germline, CDR1 SGDLS and CDR2 YYNGEE. The CDR3 is made up of 17 amino acids. Between the trimmed V and J ends, which lost 0 bases and 5 bases, there was a span of 17 bases. The CDR3, as DNA: TGTGCCAGCAGCGTAGCGGAGACTAGAGTAGGGACCGGGGAGCTGTTTTTT. This codes for CASSVAETRVGTGELFF.

The gene calls are TRBV5-1 and TRBJ1-1, with TRBD1 matching 8 bases. The V and J ends lost 7 bases and 3 bases, in that order; junction bases with no gene match: 5. The germline gives CDR1 SGHRS, CDR2 YFSETQ. The CDR3 runs 13 residues. The CDR3 nucleotides are TGCGCCAGCCTAAACAGGGGGTACACTGAAGCTTTCTTT. Encoded protein: CASLNRGYTEAFF. The complete variable domain, with remaining parts taken from reference TRBV5-1 and TRBJ1-1, reads KAGVTQTPRYLIKTRGQQVTLSCSPISGHRSVSWYQQTPGQGLQFLFEYFSETQRNKGNFPGRFSGRQFSNSRSEMNVSTLELGDSALYLCASLNRGYTEAFFGQGTRLTVV.

The J gene is TRBJ1-4, the V gene TRBV9; D is unclear. V shed 4 bases and J shed 8 bases, with 18 bases lying between them. Looked up from germline, CDR1 is SGDLS and CDR2 is YYNGEE. CDR3 length: 15 residues. CDR3: CASSPEAGGGEKLFF. CDR3 sequence (DNA): TGTGCCAGCAGCCCGGAGGCGGGAGGCGGAGAAAAACTGTTTTTT.

The CDR3 loop is CASSQQTFSTGNTIYF. The CDR3 bases are TGTGCCAGCAGTCAGCAGACCTTCTCTACCGGAAACACCATATATTTT. The genes are TRBV28 and TRBJ1-3; D gene uncertain. Germline lookup yields CDR1 MDHEN and CDR2 SYDVKM. V was clipped by 5 bases and J by 4 bases, with 18 bases between them. The CDR3 has 16 amino acids.

The chain joins TRBV4-2 to TRBJ2-7; 8 positions match TRBD2. After removal of 4 bases from V and 7 bases from J, the junction contained 18 bases not matched to a gene. CDR3 length: 17 residues. CDR1 is LGHNA, CDR2 YNFKEQ, per germline. The CDR3 protein is CASSPRGAAGGPREQYF. In nucleotides, the CDR3 is TGTGCCAGCAGCCCCCGAGGGGCGGCGGGAGGCCCCAGGGAGCAGTACTTC.

The chain couples TRBV7-6 to TRBJ2-7, with D tentatively TRBD1 (5 bases). The CDR3 has 13 residues. V lost 0 bases and J 3 bases, leaving 6 bases between the germline ends. Germline V CDR1 and CDR2: SGHVS, FNYEAQ. The DNA for the CDR3 is TGTGCCAGCAGCTTAGCTGACAGCTACGAGCAGTACTTC. It translates to CASSLADSYEQYF.

The chain uses TRBV7-9 and TRBJ1-5, with D uncertain. Trimming removed 4 bases at V and 0 bases at J, with 10 bases between. From germline, CDR1 is SEHNR and CDR2 FQNEAQ (reference sequence). The CDR3 runs 15 residues. The CDR3 loop is CASSSEGVSNQPQHF. The CDR3 DNA reads as TGTGCCAGCAGCTCTGAGGGAGTTAGCAATCAGCCCCAGCATTTT.

The chain joins TRBV9 to TRBJ1-5; D is undetermined. Trimming took off 0 bases at V and 1 base at J, with 8 bases between the two ends. Germline assignment: CDR1 SGDLS and CDR2 YYNGEE. The CDR3 loop spans 15 amino acids. The chain's CDR3 is CASSVAGGSNQPQHF. Written as DNA, the CDR3 is TGTGCCAGCAGCGTAGCAGGAGGGAGCAATCAGCCCCAGCATTTT.

This clone showed up just once. The rearrangement uses TRBV28 and TRBJ2-2, with D perhaps matching TRBD1 (5 bases). CDR1 and CDR2 (germline): MDHEN, SYDVKM. The length of the CDR3 is 14 residues. The ends were cut back, 6 bases at V and 5 bases at J, with 13 bases in the middle. CDR3 in DNA: TGTGCCAGCAGCCTCCAGGGTGGTACCGGGGAGCTGTTTTTT. Translated, it gives CASSLQGGTGELFF.

V and J are TRBV29-1 and TRBJ1-1; 9 bases align to TRBD1. The CDR3 has 14 amino acids. The V gene's germline CDR1 is SQVTM and CDR2 ANQGSEA. Unmatched junction bases numbered 10, after V lost 4 bases and J lost 7 bases. This CDR3 is CSVGHRDRENEAFF. The CDR3 DNA is TGCAGCGTTGGCCACCGGGACAGGGAAAATGAAGCTTTCTTT.

In its sample, this clone was seen once. The gene calls are TRBV2 and TRBJ2-1; 9 positions match TRBD1. The germline gives CDR1 SNHLY, CDR2 FYNNEI. The trim removed 3 bases at V and 6 bases at J, leaving 6 bases unmatched. The CDR3 extends over 15 amino acids. The CDR3 loop is CASSDVDRGFNEQFF. The CDR3 DNA follows: TGTGCCAGCAGTGATGTGGACAGGGGCTTCAATGAGCAGTTCTTC.

The V call is TRBV7-3, the J call TRBJ2-2; TRBD2 aligns across 11 bases. Germline V gene sequence: CDR1 SGHTA, CDR2 FQGTGA. The CDR3 spans 20 residues. V was clipped by 2 bases and J by 4 bases; unmatched bases: 15. The CDR3 here is CASSLRRPSGTSGPTGELFF. Here the CDR3 DNA reads TGTGCCAGCAGCTTACGGCGACCCTCCGGGACTAGCGGACCCACCGGGGAGCTGTTTTTT.

In its sample, this clone was seen once. V usage is TRBV7-9 and J usage is TRBJ1-2, with D uncertain. The germline V gene has CDR1 SEHNR and CDR2 FQNEAQ (reference sequence). V shed 5 bases and J shed 8 bases, with 12 bases lying between them. The CDR3 has 12 residues. This CDR3 reads CASSPGLRGYTF. CDR3 nucleotide sequence: TGTGCCAGCAGCCCGGGCCTAAGGGGCTACACCTTC.

The genes are TRBV20-1 and TRBJ2-7; D gene unclear. Trimming cost V 2 bases and J 7 bases, with 6 bases left between them. The V gene's germline CDR1 is DFQATT and CDR2 SNEGSKA (reference sequence). CDR3 length equals 10 residues. In DNA, the CDR3 is TGCAGTGCTAGATTGGGTGAGCAGTACTTC. Protein: CSARLGEQYF.

This clone occurred a few times. This chain uses TRBV4-3 with TRBJ1-4, with D maybe TRBD1 (6 bases). Trimming left V 2 bases short and J 7 bases short, with 14 bases between. Germline V gene data show CDR1 as LGHNA and CDR2 as YSLEER. The CDR3 totals 15 residues. The CDR3 sequence is CASSQRGISGEKLFF. CDR3 DNA: TGCGCCAGCAGCCAAAGGGGGATAAGTGGTGAAAAACTGTTTTTT.

The rearrangement links TRBV11-2 to TRBJ1-4; 7 nucleotides line up with TRBD1. The CDR3 runs 15 residues. Germline loops: CDR1 SGHAT, CDR2 FQNNGV. J lost 0 bases, V lost 5 bases, and 3 bases had no gene match. The CDR3 spells CASSPGGATNEKLFF. CDR3 in DNA: TGTGCCAGCAGCCCAGGGGGTGCAACTAATGAAAAACTGTTTTTT.

The chain joins TRBV29-1 to TRBJ1-1; the D is unclear. The V gene lost 6 bases and the J gene lost 7 bases, with 12 bases spanning the gap. The CDR3 loop spans 11 amino acids. Germline CDR1 reads SQVTM; CDR2 reads ANQGSEA. The CDR3 region is CSVRVTVEAFF. The CDR3 region has the DNA TGCAGCGTCCGGGTGACGGTTGAAGCTTTCTTT. Full variable domain (outside the CDR3, taken from reference TRBV29-1 and TRBJ1-1): SAVISQKPSRDICQRGTSLTIQCQVDSQVTMMFWYRQQPGQSLTLIATANQGSEATYESGFVIDKFPISRPNLTFSTLTVSNMSPEDSSIYLCSVRVTVEAFFGQGTRLTVV.

The CDR3 region is CASDTSLAGAYNEQFF. In nucleotides, the CDR3 is TGTGCCAGCGACACCTCACTAGCGGGGGCATACAATGAGCAGTTCTTC. The V call is TRBV28, the J call TRBJ2-1, with TRBD2 identical over 11 bases. V lost 8 bases, J lost 4 bases, and 10 bases stayed unmatched. The CDR3 totals 16 residues. Looked up from germline, CDR1 is MDHEN and CDR2 is SYDVKM.

The chain uses TRBV7-9 and TRBJ2-2; maybe TRBD2 (6 bases). V shed 5 bases and J shed 5 bases, with 15 bases lying between them. CDR1 is SEHNR and CDR2 is FQNEAQ in the germline V gene (reference sequence). CDR3 length: 15 residues. The chain's CDR3 is CASSPYTGSTGELFF. The CDR3 bases are TGTGCCAGCAGCCCTTATACCGGGAGTACCGGGGAGCTGTTTTTT.

The chain recombines TRBV7-9 with TRBJ2-5, with D possibly being TRBD1 or TRBD2 (6 bases each). The CDR3 sequence is 13 residues long. The germline V and J ends were trimmed by 3 bases and 5 bases, with 10 bases remaining between them. Germline CDR1 and CDR2: SEHNR and FQNEAQ (reference sequence). Here the CDR3 DNA reads TGTGCCAGCAGCTTGGAGGGGGAGGAGACCCAGTACTTC. It yields the protein CASSLEGEETQYF.